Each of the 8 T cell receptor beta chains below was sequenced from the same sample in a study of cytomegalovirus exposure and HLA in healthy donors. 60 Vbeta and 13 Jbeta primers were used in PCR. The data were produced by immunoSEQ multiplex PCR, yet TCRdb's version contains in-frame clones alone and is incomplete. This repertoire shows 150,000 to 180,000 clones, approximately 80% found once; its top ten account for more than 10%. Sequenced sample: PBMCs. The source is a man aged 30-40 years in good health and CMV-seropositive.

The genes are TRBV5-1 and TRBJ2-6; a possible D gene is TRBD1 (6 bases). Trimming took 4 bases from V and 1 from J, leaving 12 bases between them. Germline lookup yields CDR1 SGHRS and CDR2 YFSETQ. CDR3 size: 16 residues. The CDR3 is CASSVIQGSGANVLTF. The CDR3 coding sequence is TGCGCCAGCAGCGTGATACAGGGTTCTGGGGCCAACGTCCTGACTTTC. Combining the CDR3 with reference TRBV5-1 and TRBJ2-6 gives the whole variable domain KAGVTQTPRYLIKTRGQQVTLSCSPISGHRSVSWYQQTPGQGLQFLFEYFSETQRNKGNFPGRFSGRQFSNSRSEMNVSTLELGDSALYLCASSVIQGSGANVLTFGAGSRLTVL.

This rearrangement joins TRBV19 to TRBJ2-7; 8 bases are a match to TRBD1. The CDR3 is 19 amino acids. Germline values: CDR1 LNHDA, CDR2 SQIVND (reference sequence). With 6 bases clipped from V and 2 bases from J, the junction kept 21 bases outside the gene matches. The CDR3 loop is CASSDHRDRSGSWTYEQYF. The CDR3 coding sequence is TGTGCCAGTAGCGACCACCGGGACAGGAGTGGGTCCTGGACCTACGAGCAGTACTTC.

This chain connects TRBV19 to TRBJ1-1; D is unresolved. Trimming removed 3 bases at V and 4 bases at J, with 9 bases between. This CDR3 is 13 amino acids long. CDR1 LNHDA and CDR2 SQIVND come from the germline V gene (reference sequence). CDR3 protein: CASSIPRSTEAFF. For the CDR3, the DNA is TGTGCCAGTAGTATCCCTCGGAGCACTGAAGCTTTCTTT.

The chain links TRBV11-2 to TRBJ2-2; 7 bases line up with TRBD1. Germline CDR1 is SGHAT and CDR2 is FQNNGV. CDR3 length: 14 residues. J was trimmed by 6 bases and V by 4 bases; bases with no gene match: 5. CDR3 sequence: CASSSRQGAGELFF. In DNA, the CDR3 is TGTGCCAGCAGCTCACGACAGGGTGCCGGGGAGCTGTTTTTT.

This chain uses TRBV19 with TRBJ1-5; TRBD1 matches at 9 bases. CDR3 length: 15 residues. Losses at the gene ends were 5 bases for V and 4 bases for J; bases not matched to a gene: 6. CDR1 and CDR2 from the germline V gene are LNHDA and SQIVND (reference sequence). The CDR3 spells CASSAGQGLNQPQHF. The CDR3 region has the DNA TGTGCCAGTAGTGCAGGACAGGGGCTAAATCAGCCCCAGCATTTT.

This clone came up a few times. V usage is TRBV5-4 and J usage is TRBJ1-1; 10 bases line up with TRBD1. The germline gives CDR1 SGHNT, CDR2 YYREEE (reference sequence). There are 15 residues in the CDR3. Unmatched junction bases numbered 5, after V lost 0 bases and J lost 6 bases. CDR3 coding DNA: TGTGCCAGCAGCTTGGACCGGACAGGGGGACCTGAAGCTTTCTTT. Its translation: CASSLDRTGGPEAFF. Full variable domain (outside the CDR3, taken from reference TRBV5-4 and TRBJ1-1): ETGVTQSPTHLIKTRGQQVTLRCSSQSGHNTVSWYQQALGQGPQFIFQYYREEENGRGNFPPRFSGLQFPNYSSELNVNALELDDSALYLCASSLDRTGGPEAFFGQGTRLTVV.

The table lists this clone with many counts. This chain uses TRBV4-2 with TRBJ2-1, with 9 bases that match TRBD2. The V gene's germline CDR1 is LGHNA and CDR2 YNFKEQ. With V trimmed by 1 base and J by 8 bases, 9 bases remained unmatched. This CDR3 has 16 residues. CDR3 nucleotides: TGTGCCAGCAGCCAAGGCGCTAGCGGGACTTTGGATGAGCAGTTCTTC. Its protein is CASSQGASGTLDEQFF.

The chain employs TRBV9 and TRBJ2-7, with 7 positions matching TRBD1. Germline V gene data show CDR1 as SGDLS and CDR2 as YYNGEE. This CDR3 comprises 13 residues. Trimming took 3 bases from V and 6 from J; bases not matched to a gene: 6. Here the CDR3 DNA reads TGTGCCAGCAGCGAGGGACCAGGGGGCGAGCAGTACTTC. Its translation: CASSEGPGGEQYF.